The entry below describes one T cell receptor beta chain. The antigen is not known. The CDR3 sequence is 15 residues long. Looked up from germline, CDR1 is DFQATT and CDR2 is SNEGSKA (reference sequence). The V gene end was trimmed by 6 bases and the J gene end by 4 bases; junction bases not matched to a gene: 10. MiXCR, run by TCRdb on the 5' RACE reads, gives a single entry per CDR3 protein. The repertoire has 250,000 or so distinct CDR3 sequences, around 25% of them found once; the top ten carry roughly 0.6%. These data come from a study of CD8 T cells in ankylosing spondylitis. Study-wide results and caveats: CD8+ cells made up the disease-linked clones, which were relatively rare in peripheral blood. Ankylosing spondylitis blood appeared to be characterized by a TCR beta motif of about eight highly homologous variants.

The TCR sequence derives from a male donor with ankylosing spondylitis or in good health (not recorded which). The specimen was blood, either unsorted or a sorted T cell fraction (not recorded which). The chain recombines TRBV20-1 with TRBJ2-1, with TRBD2 matching 9 bases. The CDR3 sequence is CSAHTWRGGYNEQFF. DNA for the CDR3: TGCAGTGCCCATACGTGGCGGGGGGGATACAATGAGCAGTTCTTC.